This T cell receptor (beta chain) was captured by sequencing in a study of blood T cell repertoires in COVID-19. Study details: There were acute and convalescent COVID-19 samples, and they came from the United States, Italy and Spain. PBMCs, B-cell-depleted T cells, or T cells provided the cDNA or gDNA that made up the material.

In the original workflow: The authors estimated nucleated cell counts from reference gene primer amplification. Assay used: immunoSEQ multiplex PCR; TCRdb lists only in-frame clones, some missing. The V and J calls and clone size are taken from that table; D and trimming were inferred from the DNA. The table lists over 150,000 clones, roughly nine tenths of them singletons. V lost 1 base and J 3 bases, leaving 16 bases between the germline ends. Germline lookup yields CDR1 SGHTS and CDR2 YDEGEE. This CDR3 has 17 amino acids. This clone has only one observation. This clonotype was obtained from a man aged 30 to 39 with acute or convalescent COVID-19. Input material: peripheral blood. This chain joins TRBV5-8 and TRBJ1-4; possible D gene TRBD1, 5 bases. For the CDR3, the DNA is TGTGCCAGCAGCTTGTTGCTGGGGGGAACCTCTAATGAAAAACTGTTTTTT. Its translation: CASSLLLGGTSNEKLFF.